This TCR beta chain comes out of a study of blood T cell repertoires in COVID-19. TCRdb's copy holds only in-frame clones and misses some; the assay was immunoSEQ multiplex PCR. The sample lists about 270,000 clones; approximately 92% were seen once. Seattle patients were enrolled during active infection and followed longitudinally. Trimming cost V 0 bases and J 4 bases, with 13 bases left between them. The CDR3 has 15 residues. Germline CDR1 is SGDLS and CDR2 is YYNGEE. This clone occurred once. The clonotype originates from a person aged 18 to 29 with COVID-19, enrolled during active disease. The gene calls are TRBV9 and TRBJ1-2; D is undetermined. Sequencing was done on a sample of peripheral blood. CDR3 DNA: TGTGCCAGCAGCGTAGGTGGTAGTGGTGGCTATGGCTACACCTTC. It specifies CASSVGGSGGYGYTF.